This T cell receptor beta chain was obtained from a study of OX40 agonist ivuxolimab in advanced cancers. Across the study: The patients got ivuxolimab, which is an agonistic anti-OX40 (CD134) antibody. Three patients got partial responses; one had hepatocellular carcinoma and two had cutaneous melanoma.

Turning to this clone: Its target is not known.

This CDR3 is built from 15 residues. V was trimmed by 4 bases and J by 3 bases, leaving 15 bases between them. The germline CDR1 and CDR2 sequences are SGHRS and YFSETQ. The study's findings and limits: Both blood CD4+ and CD8+ T cells showed clonal growth by week 6 at 0.1 to 3.0 mg/kg.

The method was immunoSEQ multiplex PCR; TCRdb's version includes in-frame clones alone and lacks a portion of them. The sample includes about 63,000 clones, approximately 88% of them seen just once. The TCR was taken from an adult with an advanced solid tumor such as melanoma, head and neck, liver or kidney cancer. Here the sequenced sample was CD4+ or CD8+ T cells sorted from blood, taken in a trial of the OX40 agonist ivuxolimab. This chain joins TRBV5-1 and TRBJ2-3; D not certain. CDR3 protein: CASSRAREGTDTQYF. CDR3 sequence (DNA): TGCGCCAGCAGCCGAGCTAGGGAAGGGACAGATACGCAGTATTTT.